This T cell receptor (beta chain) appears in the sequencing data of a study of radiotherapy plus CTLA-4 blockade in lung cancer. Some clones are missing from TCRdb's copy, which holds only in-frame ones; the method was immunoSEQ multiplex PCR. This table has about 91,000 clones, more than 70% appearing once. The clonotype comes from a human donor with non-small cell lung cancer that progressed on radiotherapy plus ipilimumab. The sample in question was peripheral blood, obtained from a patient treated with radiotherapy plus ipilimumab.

Here the CDR3 reads CASSVAGRSGAGELFF. In DNA form, the CDR3 reads TGTGCCAGCAGCGTAGCTGGCCGCTCTGGGGCCGGGGAGCTGTTTTTT. The rearrangement uses TRBV9 and TRBJ2-2; D not certain. The CDR3 sequence is 16 residues long. Germline CDR1 and CDR2: SGDLS and YYNGEE. V shed 0 bases and J shed 6 bases, with 15 bases lying between them. The variable domain in full, with the rest retrieved from reference TRBV9 and TRBJ2-2, is DSGVTQTPKHLITATGQRVTLRCSPRSGDLSVYWYQQSLDQGLQFLIQYYNGEERAKGNILERFSAQQFPDLHSELNLSSLELGDSALYFCASSVAGRSGAGELFFGEGSRLTVL.